This T cell receptor beta chain came from a study of blood T cell repertoires in COVID-19 (dated by TCRdb to about 2020). Study-level background: Collaborator samples came from the United States, Italy and Spain and covered acute and convalescent phases of COVID-19. A freely available public database, intended as a resource for researchers studying the immune response to SARS-CoV-2, is where the repertoires were released. The samples were drawn from the first 160 participants of the ongoing ImmuneRACE study and from about 1,200 subjects provided by 6 global collaborators. Where HLA class I and class II types were available, the types were taken from metadata supplied by the sample provider, not from assay-based typing. The dataset comprised deeply sampled blood TCRbeta repertoires from subjects exposed to, actively infected with, or recovered from COVID-19. The sample metadata nearly always contained a de-identified subject ID, COVID-19 status, age in years and sex. The prospective study material was composed of cDNA or gDNA derived from T cells, B-cell-depleted T cells, or PBMCs. Overall study outcomes, separate from this receptor: The amount of clinical and demographic metadata varied by source and participant and was provided uncurated.

The immunoSEQ Assay, a bias-controlled multiplex PCR, was used to amplify TCRbeta CDR3 regions from genomic DNA. As for the original processing: Nucleated cell counts per sample were estimated from amplification of reference gene primers within the assay. Sequence reads were collapsed and filtered to measure the absolute abundance of every unique TCRbeta CDR3 rearrangement. For each sample, productive Simpson clonality was calculated by taking the square root of Simpson's diversity index across productive rearrangements. Not all clones reach the TCRdb copy of this immuneACCESS table, which keeps in-frame sequences only. Checked studies attribute under half of the gap to unresolved V genes and leave the rest unexplained. Clonal size and the V and J genes are those of that table, whereas D and trimming came from the DNA. The sample table contains just under 70,000 clones; only one count was recorded for 86% of them. The ten largest account for about 8.1% of the sample.

Concerning this clone itself: No cognate antigen has been identified for it. It has no much larger one-base neighbor in the sample; base qualities were not kept.

The V end loses 3 bases and the J end loses 6 bases, and a stretch of 10 bases separates them. The CDR3 runs 13 residues from the cysteine to the phenylalanine. Kept here is only the CDR3 DNA, which spans 39 bases and is read in frame from base 1. The germline V gene specifies MGHRA as CDR1 and YSYEKL as CDR2. Whole blood was collected in K2EDTA tubes by collaborating institutions according to the institutions' own protocols. For TCRbeta analysis, collaborators shipped samples as frozen whole blood, isolated PBMCs, or DNA extracted from either of those sample types. Material: peripheral blood. The sequence came from a man aged 25 to 40 with acute or convalescent COVID-19. The sequence joins TRBV4-1 to TRBJ2-3; the D gene cannot be named for sure. Here the CDR3 is given as CASSQEQTDTQYF. In nucleotides, the sequence is TGCGCCAGCAGCCAGGAACAGACGGATACGCAGTATTTT.